One sample yielded the 21 T cell receptor beta chains listed below, sequenced in a study of molecular identifiers for immune sequencing clone quantification. TCRdb fed the PCR reads into MiXCR, producing one record per CDR3 protein. This sample has approximately 630,000 distinct CDR3 sequences, with about 25% found just once. Material for sequencing was naive CD8+ T cells from blood, with Jurkat cell RNA spiked in. The subset is: FACS-sorted CD8+CD4-CCR7+CD45RA+ naive T cells. These receptors were obtained from a human donor in good health. Some libraries in this study had Jurkat cell RNA spiked in.

This clonotype has at least ten counts. The chain recombines TRBV6-2 or TRBV6-3 with TRBJ2-6; TRBD1 matches 8 bases. The V segment lost 2 bases and the J segment 3 bases; nucleotides outside the gene matches: 15. Looked up from germline, CDR1 is MNHEY and CDR2 is SVGEGT. The CDR3 spans 20 residues. The CDR3 is CASSYPPQGVSVGGANVLTF. The CDR3, as DNA: TGTGCCAGCAGTTACCCTCCACAGGGGGTATCGGTCGGTGGGGCCAACGTCCTGACTTTC.

The rearrangement uses TRBV5-6 and TRBJ1-1; 7 bases map to TRBD1. CDR1 is SGHDT and CDR2 is YYEEEE in the germline V gene. There are 16 residues in the CDR3. The ends lost 4 bases at V and 1 base at J; junction bases unmatched: 10. The CDR3 nucleotides read TGTGCCAGCAGCGATGTCGACAGGGCGAAGAACACTGAAGCTTTCTTT. This sequence encodes CASSDVDRAKNTEAFF.

This clonotype was recorded only once. At one of its ends the junction is not consistent with the germline gene, which may arise from a read error. The CDR3 loop is CVSSVGGDEQFF. In nucleotides, the CDR3 is TGTGTCAGCAGCGTAGGTGGCGATGAGCAGTTCTTC. The rearrangement links TRBV9 to TRBJ2-1; D gene unclear. Germline values: CDR1 SGDLS, CDR2 YYNGEE. CDR3 size: 12 residues.

Many counts were recorded for this clonotype. V is TRBV20-1 and J is TRBJ1-2; 8 bases agree with TRBD1. CDR3 length equals 15 residues. Germline assignment: CDR1 DFQATT and CDR2 SNEGSKA (reference sequence). V shed 0 bases, J shed 4 bases, and the junction held 7 bases outside the gene matches. This CDR3 is CSARDRDRRVYGYTF. CDR3 sequence (DNA): TGCAGTGCTAGAGATAGGGACAGGCGGGTCTATGGCTACACCTTC.

This clonotype appeared many times. The genes are TRBV29-1 and TRBJ2-5; a possible D gene is TRBD1 (5 bases). Trimming shortened V by 1 base and J by 9 bases, and 27 bases separated the two germline ends. Germline lookup yields CDR1 SQVTM and CDR2 ANQGSEA. The CDR3 runs 17 residues. CDR3 loop: CSVEAATPAGWGEAQYF. In DNA, the CDR3 is TGCAGCGTTGAAGCCGCAACCCCGGCAGGGTGGGGTGAGGCCCAGTACTTC.

The sample holds many counts of this clonotype. The chain employs TRBV19 and TRBJ1-1, with D possibly matching TRBD1 (5 bases). Looked up from germline, CDR1 is LNHDA and CDR2 is SQIVND (reference sequence). The CDR3 covers 14 residues. Deletions cut 3 bases from V and 0 bases from J, with 8 bases between. CDR3 nucleotides: TGTGCCAGTAGTATCAGGGTTATGAACACTGAAGCTTTCTTT. The encoded protein is CASSIRVMNTEAFF.

This chain links TRBV24-1 with TRBJ2-2, with 10 bases identical to TRBD1. The trim removed 3 bases at V and 6 bases at J, leaving 6 bases unmatched. This CDR3 region has 16 residues. Germline CDR1 is KGHDR and CDR2 is SFDVKD. CDR3 in DNA: TGTGCCACCAGTGATGATCAAGGGACAGGGGCCGGGGAGCTGTTTTTT. Its translation: CATSDDQGTGAGELFF.

Note on this clonotype: This could be a read error, since a much larger clone is one nucleotide away. This chain links TRBV6-6 with TRBJ1-1; tentatively, D is TRBD1 (5 bases). V lost 5 bases and J 4 bases, leaving 14 bases between the germline ends. The CDR3 length is 14 residues. The germline CDR1 and CDR2 sequences are MNHNY and SVGAGI (reference sequence). In DNA, the CDR3 is TGTGCCAGCAGTGAAGACAGACTCGGCACTGAAGCTTTCTTT. Its translation is CASSEDRLGTEAFF.

With respect to this clonotype: The conserved closing phenylalanine or tryptophan is absent in this CDR3, likely reflecting a read error. It is unclear where the CDR3 begins or ends on the DNA, so no DNA is shown, and the CDR3 is as TCRdb lists it. The chain has TRBV4-3 and TRBJ2-7. Germline V gives CDR1 LGHNA, CDR2 YSLEER. From its first to its last residue, the CDR3 has 15 amino acids. CDR3 residues: CARSQAYGRADAPYG.

In this sample, this clonotype turned up a few times. The chain uses TRBV7-9 and TRBJ2-1, with TRBD1 matching over 8 bases. Germline CDR1 and CDR2: SEHNR and FQNEAQ (reference sequence). Germline trimming cut 5 bases from V and 6 bases from J; bases unmatched to any gene: 3. CDR3 length equals 13 residues. DNA of the CDR3: TGTGCCAGCAGCGATACAGGGGGCAATGAGCAGTTCTTC. Translated: CASSDTGGNEQFF.

This clonotype was detected many times. The junction differs from germline at one of its ends, possibly a read error. CDR3 amino acids: CASTLGQDYSYEQYF. In DNA form, the CDR3 reads TGTGCCAGCACCTTAGGACAGGACTACTCCTACGAGCAGTACTTC. This sequence joins TRBV7-9 and TRBJ2-7; tentative D call: TRBD1 (7 bases). The CDR3 is 15 amino acids. The germline V gene encodes CDR1 SEHNR and CDR2 FQNEAQ (reference sequence).

The chain links TRBV4-2 to TRBJ2-7; 9 bases agree with TRBD1. The V and J ends lost 4 bases and 0 bases, in that order; junction bases with no gene match: 31. CDR1 is LGHNA, CDR2 YNFKEQ, per germline. This CDR3 is built from 24 residues. CDR3: CASSRKLDRGEVLREGAGSYEQYF. In DNA form, the CDR3 reads TGTGCCAGCAGCCGAAAACTGGACAGGGGTGAGGTTCTTAGGGAGGGCGCCGGCTCCTACGAGCAGTACTTC.

About this clonotype: Being one base from a much bigger clone, this may be a read error. V gene TRBV3-1 combines with J gene TRBJ1-6; no firm D call. CDR3 length equals 15 residues. The V end was cut by 1 base, the J end by 9 bases, with 13 bases between. Per germline, CDR1 LGHDT and CDR2 YNNKEL (reference sequence). CDR3 in amino acids: CASSQVSYGSSPLHF. The CDR3, as DNA: TGTGCCAGCAGCCAAGTGTCTTACGGATCTTCACCCCTCCACTTT.

The chain recombines TRBV5-8 with TRBJ1-1; D may be TRBD1 (6 bases). The germline CDR1 and CDR2 sequences are SGHTS and YDEGEE. V was cut by 2 bases and J by 4 bases, with 15 bases left in between. The CDR3 is made up of 15 amino acids. The CDR3 DNA is TGTGCCAGCAGCTTCCCTACAGGGACAAGCACTGAAGCTTTCTTT. Encoded protein: CASSFPTGTSTEAFF.

This clonotype was detected only a few times. The chain joins TRBV5-4 to TRBJ2-7; 7 bases align to TRBD2. Germline CDR1 is SGHNT and CDR2 is YYREEE (reference sequence). The CDR3 runs 15 residues. Trimming at V came to 2 bases and at J to 4 bases, leaving 9 bases not matched to a gene. The CDR3 protein is CASSFVASGNYEQYF. The CDR3 coding sequence is TGTGCCAGCAGCTTTGTGGCTAGCGGCAATTACGAGCAGTACTTC.

V is TRBV27 and J is TRBJ1-2; a possible D gene is TRBD1 (6 bases). There are 15 residues in the CDR3. V lost 5 bases, J lost 6 bases, and 19 bases lay in between. Germline CDR1 reads MNHEY; CDR2 reads SMNVEV (reference sequence). The CDR3 DNA sequence: TGTGCCAGCAGTAAAGAACCCTTCACAGGGAATGGCTACACCTTC. Its protein is CASSKEPFTGNGYTF.

V is TRBV29-1 and J is TRBJ2-1, with TRBD2 matching over 9 bases. The V and J ends lost 4 bases and 3 bases, in that order; junction bases with no gene match: 4. CDR3 length: 14 amino acids. CDR1 is SQVTM and CDR2 is ANQGSEA in the germline V gene. This CDR3 is CSVVAGDGYNEQFF. CDR3 nucleotide sequence: TGCAGCGTTGTAGCGGGAGATGGCTACAATGAGCAGTTCTTC.

Note on this clonotype: This may stem from a read error, because a much larger clone lies one nucleotide away. V is TRBV19 and J is TRBJ1-1; D call uncertain. CDR1 LNHDA and CDR2 SQIVND come from the germline V gene (reference sequence). This CDR3 is built from 15 residues. CDR3 residues: CASSAGPSWNTEAYF. The CDR3 coding sequence is TGTGCCAGTAGTGCCGGCCCCTCCTGGAACACTGAAGCTTACTTT.

The chain uses TRBV12-5 and TRBJ2-5; the D is unclear. From germline, CDR1 is LGHNT and CDR2 FRNRAP. V dropped 4 bases and J dropped 4 bases, with 10 bases sitting between them. The CDR3 is made up of 13 amino acids. DNA for the CDR3: TGTGCTAGTGGTTGGAACCCCCGAGAGACCCAGTACTTC. Its protein product is CASGWNPRETQYF.

There are many counts of this clonotype. The rearrangement uses TRBV7-9 and TRBJ1-1; D is perhaps TRBD1 (6 bases). V gave up 6 bases and J gave up 8 bases, with 10 bases separating them. The CDR3 sequence is 11 residues long. Germline-derived CDR1 and CDR2 are SEHNR and FQNEAQ (reference sequence). CDR3 coding DNA: TGTGCCAGCAGTTTACAGGGCGAAGCTTTCTTT. This translates into CASSLQGEAFF.

The sample holds one count of this clonotype. Possible read error: a much larger clone is one base away. The rearrangement uses TRBV7-2 and TRBJ1-4, with TRBD1 matching 7 bases. The germline CDR1 and CDR2 sequences are SGHTA and FQGNSA. There are 14 residues in the CDR3. DNA for the CDR3: TGTGCCGGCAGAAGGGACAGTTTAAATGAAAAACTGTTTTTT. Translating gives CAGRRDSLNEKLFF.